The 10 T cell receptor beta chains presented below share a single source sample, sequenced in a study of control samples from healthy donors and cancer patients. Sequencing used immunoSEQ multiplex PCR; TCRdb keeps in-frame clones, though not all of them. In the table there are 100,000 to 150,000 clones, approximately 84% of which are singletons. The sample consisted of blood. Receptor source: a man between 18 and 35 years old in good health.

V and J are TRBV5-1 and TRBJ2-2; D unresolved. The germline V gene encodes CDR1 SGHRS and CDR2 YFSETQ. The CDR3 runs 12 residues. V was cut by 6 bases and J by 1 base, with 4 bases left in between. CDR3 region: CASNENTGELFF. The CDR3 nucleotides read TGCGCCAGCAATGAGAACACCGGGGAGCTGTTTTTT.

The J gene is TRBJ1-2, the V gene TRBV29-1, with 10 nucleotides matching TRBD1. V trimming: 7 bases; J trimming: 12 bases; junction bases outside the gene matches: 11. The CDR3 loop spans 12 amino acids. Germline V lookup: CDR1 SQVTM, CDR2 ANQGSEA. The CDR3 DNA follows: TGCAGCGCCGTGACAGGGGGCGTACGGGACACCTTC. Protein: CSAVTGGVRDTF. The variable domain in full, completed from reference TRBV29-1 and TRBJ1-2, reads SAVISQKPSRDICQRGTSLTIQCQVDSQVTMMFWYRQQPGQSLTLIATANQGSEATYESGFVIDKFPISRPNLTFSTLTVSNMSPEDSSIYLCSAVTGGVRDTFGSGTRLTVV.

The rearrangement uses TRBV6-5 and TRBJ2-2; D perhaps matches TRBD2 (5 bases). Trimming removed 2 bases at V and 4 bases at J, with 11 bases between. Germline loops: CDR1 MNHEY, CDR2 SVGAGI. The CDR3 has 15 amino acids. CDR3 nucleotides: TGTGCCAGCAGTTACGCCCGAAGCGGCACCGGGGAGCTGTTTTTT. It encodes CASSYARSGTGELFF.

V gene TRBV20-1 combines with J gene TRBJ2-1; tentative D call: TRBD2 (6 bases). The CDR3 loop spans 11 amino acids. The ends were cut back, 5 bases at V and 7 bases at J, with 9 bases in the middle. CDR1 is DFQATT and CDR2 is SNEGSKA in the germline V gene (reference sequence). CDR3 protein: CSAPRGNEQFF. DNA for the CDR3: TGCAGTGCTCCTCGGGGGAATGAGCAGTTCTTC.

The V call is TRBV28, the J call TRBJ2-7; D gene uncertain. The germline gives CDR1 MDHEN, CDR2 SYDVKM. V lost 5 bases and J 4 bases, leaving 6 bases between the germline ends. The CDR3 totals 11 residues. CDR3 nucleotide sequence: TGTGCCAGCAGTGAAAGATACGAGCAGTACTTC. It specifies CASSERYEQYF.

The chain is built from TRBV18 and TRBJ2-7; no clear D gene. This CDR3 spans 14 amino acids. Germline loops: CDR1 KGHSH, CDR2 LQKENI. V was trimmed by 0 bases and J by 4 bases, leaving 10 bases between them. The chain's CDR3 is CASSPPSSRYEQYF. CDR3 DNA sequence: TGTGCCAGCTCACCACCGAGTAGCAGGTACGAGCAGTACTTC.

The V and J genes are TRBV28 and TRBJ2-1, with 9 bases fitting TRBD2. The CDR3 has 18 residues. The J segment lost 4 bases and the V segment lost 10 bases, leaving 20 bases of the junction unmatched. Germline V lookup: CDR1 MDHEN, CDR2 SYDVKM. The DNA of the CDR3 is TGTGCCACAAAGCGGGCTAGCGGGACCCGTTTAACTTACAATGAGCAGTTCTTC. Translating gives CATKRASGTRLTYNEQFF. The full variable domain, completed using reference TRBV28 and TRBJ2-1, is DVKVTQSSRYLVKRTGEKVFLECVQDMDHENMFWYRQDPGLGLRLIYFSYDVKMKEKGDIPEGYSVSREKKERFSLILESASTNQTSMYLCATKRASGTRLTYNEQFFGPGTRLTVL.

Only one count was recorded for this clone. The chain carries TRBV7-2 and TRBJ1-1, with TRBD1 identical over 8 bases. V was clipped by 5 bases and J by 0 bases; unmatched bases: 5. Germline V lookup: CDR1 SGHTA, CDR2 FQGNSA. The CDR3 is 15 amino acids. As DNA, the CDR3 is TGTGCCAGCAGCCTCAGGGGGCCCGTGAACACTGAAGCTTTCTTT. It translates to CASSLRGPVNTEAFF.

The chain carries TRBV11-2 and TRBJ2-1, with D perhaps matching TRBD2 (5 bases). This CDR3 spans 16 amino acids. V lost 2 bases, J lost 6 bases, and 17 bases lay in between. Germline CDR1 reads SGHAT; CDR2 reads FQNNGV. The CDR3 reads CASSLWRRSLGNEQFF. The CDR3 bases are TGTGCCAGCAGCTTATGGAGGCGGAGCCTTGGCAATGAGCAGTTCTTC.

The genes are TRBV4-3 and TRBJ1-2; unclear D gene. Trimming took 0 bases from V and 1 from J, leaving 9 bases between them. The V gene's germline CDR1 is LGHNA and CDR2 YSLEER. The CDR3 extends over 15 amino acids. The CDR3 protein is CASSQETGINYGYTF. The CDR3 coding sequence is TGCGCCAGCAGCCAAGAGACCGGTATTAACTATGGCTACACCTTC.